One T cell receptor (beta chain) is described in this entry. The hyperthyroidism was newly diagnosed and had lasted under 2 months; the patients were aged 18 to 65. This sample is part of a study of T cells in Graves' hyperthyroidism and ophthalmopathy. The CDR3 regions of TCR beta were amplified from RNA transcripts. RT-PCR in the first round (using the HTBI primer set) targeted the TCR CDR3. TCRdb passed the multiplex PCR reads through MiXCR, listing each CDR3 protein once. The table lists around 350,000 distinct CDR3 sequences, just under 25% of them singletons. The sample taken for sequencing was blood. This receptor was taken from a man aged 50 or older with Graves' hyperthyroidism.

CDR3 nucleotide sequence: TGTGCCAGTAGTCCGGGACTAGCGGGAGGACTCGCCTACGAGCAGTACTTC. Its protein product is CASSPGLAGGLAYEQYF. This rearrangement joins TRBV19 to TRBJ2-7; TRBD2 matches 15 bases. Germline-derived CDR1 and CDR2 are LNHDA and SQIVND (reference sequence). The length of the CDR3 is 17 residues. Losses at the gene ends were 5 bases for V and 2 bases for J; bases not matched to a gene: 7. Based on the CDR3 plus reference TRBV19 and TRBJ2-7, the full variable domain is DGGITQSPKYLFRKEGQNVTLSCEQNLNHDAMYWYRQDPGQGLRLIYYSQIVNDFQKGDIAEGYSVSREKKESFPLTVTSAQKNPTAFYLCASSPGLAGGLAYEQYFGPGTRLTVT.